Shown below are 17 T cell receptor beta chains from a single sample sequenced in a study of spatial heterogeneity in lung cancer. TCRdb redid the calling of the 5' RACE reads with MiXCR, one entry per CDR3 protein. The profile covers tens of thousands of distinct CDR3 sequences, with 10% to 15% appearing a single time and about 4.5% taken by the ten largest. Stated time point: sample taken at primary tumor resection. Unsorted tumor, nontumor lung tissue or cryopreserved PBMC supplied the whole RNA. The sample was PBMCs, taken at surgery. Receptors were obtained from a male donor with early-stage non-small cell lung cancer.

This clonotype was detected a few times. This chain's CDR3 is CAISDVDRLFEAFF. CDR3 DNA: TGTGCCATCAGTGATGTGGACAGACTATTCGAAGCTTTCTTT. This sequence joins TRBV10-3 and TRBJ1-1; the D gene is possibly TRBD1 (6 bases). The CDR3 is made up of 14 amino acids. V lost 3 bases, J lost 8 bases, and 16 bases lay in between. Looked up from germline, CDR1 is ENHRY and CDR2 is SYGVKD.

This chain's CDR3 is CASSDRGFSTDTQYF. The CDR3 DNA is TGCGCCAGCAGTGATCGGGGATTTAGCACAGATACGCAGTATTTT. This sequence joins TRBV10-2 and TRBJ2-3, with D possibly being TRBD2 (5 bases). Trimming stripped 3 bases from V and 0 bases from J, with 10 bases between. The germline V gene encodes CDR1 WSHSY and CDR2 SAAADI. The CDR3 runs to 15 residues.

CDR3 region: CASSQATGSYEQYF. CDR3 in DNA: TGTGCCAGCAGCCAAGCTACAGGGTCCTACGAGCAGTACTTC. The V gene is TRBV3-1, the J gene TRBJ2-7; TRBD1 is a possible D gene (6 bases). Trimming stripped 1 base from V and 1 base from J, with 8 bases between. The length of the CDR3 is 14 residues. From germline, CDR1 is LGHDT and CDR2 YNNKEL (reference sequence).

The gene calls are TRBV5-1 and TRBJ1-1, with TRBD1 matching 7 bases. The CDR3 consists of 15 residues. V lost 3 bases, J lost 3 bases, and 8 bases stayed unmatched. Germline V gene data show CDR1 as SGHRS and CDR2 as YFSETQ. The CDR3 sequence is CASSSFEGAYTEAFF. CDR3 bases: TGCGCCAGCAGCTCCTTCGAGGGGGCTTACACTGAAGCTTTCTTT. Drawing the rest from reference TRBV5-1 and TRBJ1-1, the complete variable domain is KAGVTQTPRYLIKTRGQQVTLSCSPISGHRSVSWYQQTPGQGLQFLFEYFSETQRNKGNFPGRFSGRQFSNSRSEMNVSTLELGDSALYLCASSSFEGAYTEAFFGQGTRLTVV.

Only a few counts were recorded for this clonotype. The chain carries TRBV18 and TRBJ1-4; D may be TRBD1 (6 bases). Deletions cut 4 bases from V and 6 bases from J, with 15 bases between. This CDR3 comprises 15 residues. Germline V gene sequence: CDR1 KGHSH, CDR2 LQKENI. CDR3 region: CASSLRTVRDEKLFF. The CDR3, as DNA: TGTGCCAGCTCACTCCGGACAGTCAGGGATGAAAAACTGTTTTTT. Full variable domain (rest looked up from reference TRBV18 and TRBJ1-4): NAGVMQNPRHLVRRRGQEARLRCSPMKGHSHVYWYRQLPEEGLKFMVYLQKENIIDESGMPKERFSAEFPKEGPSILRIQQVVRGDSAAYFCASSLRTVRDEKLFFGSGTQLSVL.

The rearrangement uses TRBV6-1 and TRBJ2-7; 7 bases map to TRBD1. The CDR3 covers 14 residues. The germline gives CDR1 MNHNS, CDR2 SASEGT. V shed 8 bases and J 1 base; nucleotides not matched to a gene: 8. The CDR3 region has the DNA TGTGCCAGCTGCCGAGACAGGGCATCCTACGAGCAGTACTTC. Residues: CASCRDRASYEQYF.

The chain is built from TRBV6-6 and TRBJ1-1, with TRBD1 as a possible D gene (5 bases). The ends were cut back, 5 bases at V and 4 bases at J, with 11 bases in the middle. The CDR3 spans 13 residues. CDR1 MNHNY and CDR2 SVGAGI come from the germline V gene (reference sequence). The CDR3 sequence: CASSTDGGTEAFF. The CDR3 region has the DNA TGTGCCAGCAGTACCGACGGGGGCACTGAAGCTTTCTTT.

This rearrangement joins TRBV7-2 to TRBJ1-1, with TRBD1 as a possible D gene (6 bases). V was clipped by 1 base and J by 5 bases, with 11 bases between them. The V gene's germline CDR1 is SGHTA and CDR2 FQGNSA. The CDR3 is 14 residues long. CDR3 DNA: TGTGCCAGCAGCTTAGTAGGGGGTATAACTGAAGCTTTCTTT. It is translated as CASSLVGGITEAFF.

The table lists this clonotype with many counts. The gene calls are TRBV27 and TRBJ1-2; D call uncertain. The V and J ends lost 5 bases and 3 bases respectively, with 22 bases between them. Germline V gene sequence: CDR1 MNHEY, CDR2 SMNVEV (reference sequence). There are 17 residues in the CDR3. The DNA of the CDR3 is TGTGCCAGCAGTCTCCGGGCACCCCCGCTCCCTTACTATGGCTACACCTTC. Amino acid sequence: CASSLRAPPLPYYGYTF.

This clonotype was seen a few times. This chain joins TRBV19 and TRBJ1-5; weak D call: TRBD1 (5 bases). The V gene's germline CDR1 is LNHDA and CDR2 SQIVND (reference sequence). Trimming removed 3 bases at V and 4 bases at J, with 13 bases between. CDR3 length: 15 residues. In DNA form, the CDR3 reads TGTGCCAGTAGTATTGGGAATTGGGGGAATCAGCCCCAGCATTTT. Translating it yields CASSIGNWGNQPQHF.

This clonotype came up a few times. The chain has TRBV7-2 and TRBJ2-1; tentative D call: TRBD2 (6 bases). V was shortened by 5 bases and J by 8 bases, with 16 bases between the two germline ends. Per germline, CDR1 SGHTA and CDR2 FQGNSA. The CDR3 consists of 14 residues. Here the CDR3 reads CASSGRGGKHEQFF. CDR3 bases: TGTGCCAGCAGCGGAAGGGGCGGGAAACATGAGCAGTTCTTC.

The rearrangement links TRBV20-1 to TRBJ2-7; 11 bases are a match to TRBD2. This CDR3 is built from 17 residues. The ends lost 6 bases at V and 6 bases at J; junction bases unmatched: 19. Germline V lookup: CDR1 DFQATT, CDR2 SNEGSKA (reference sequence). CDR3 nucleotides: TGCAGTGCCCCTCGTAACCCGGGGACTAGCGGAGGGTCCGAGCAGTACTTC. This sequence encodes CSAPRNPGTSGGSEQYF.

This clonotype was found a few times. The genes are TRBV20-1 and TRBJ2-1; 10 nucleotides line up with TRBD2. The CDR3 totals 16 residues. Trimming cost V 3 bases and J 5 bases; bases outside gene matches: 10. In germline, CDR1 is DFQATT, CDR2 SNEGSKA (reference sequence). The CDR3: CSASTPSGGYNNEQFF. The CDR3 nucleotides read TGCAGTGCTAGTACGCCTAGCGGGGGATACAACAATGAGCAGTTCTTC.

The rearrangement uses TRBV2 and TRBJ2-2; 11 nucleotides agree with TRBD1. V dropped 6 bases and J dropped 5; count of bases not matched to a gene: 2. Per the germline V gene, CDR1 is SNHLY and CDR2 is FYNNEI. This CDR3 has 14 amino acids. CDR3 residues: CASRGTGGTGELFF. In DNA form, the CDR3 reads TGTGCCAGCAGAGGGACAGGGGGTACCGGGGAGCTGTTTTTT.

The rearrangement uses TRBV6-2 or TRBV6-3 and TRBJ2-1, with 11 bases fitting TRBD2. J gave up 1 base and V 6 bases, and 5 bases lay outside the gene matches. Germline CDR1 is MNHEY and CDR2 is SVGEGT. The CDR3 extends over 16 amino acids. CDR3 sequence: CASRTSSGRSYNEQFF. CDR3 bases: TGTGCCAGCAGAACGTCTAGCGGGAGGTCCTACAATGAGCAGTTCTTC.

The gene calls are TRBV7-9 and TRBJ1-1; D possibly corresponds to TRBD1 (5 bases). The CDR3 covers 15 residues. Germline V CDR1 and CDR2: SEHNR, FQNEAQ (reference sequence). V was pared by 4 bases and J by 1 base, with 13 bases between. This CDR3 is CASSSGTSGNTEAFF. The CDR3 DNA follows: TGTGCCAGCAGCTCCGGGACCTCAGGGAACACTGAAGCTTTCTTT.

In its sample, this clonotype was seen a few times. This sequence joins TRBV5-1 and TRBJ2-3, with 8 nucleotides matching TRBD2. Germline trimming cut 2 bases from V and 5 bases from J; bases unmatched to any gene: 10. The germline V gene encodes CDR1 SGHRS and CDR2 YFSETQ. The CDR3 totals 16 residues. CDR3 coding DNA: TGCGCCAGCAGCTTAGTAACGGGGGGGCGCGGAGATACGCAGTATTTT. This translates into CASSLVTGGRGDTQYF.